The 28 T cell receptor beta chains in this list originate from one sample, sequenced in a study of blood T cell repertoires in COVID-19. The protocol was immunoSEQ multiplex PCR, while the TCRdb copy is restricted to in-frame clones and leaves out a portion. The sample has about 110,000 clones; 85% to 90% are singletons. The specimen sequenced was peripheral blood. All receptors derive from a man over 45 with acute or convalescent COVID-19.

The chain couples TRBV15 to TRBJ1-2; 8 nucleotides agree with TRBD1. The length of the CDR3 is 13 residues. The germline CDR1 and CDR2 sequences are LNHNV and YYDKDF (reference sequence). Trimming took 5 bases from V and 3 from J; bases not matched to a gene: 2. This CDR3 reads CATSLDRDYGYTF. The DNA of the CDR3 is TGTGCCACCAGCTTGGACAGGGACTATGGCTACACCTTC.

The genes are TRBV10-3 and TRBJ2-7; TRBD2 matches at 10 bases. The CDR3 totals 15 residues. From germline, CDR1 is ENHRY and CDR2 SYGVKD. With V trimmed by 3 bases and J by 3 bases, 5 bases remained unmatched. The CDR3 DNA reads TGTGCCATCAGTGATACTAGCGGGAAGAACTACGAGCAGTACTTC. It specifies CAISDTSGKNYEQYF.

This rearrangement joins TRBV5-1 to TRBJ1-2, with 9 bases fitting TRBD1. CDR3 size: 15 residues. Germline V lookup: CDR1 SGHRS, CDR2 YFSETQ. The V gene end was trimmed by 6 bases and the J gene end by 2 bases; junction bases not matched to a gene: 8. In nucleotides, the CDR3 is TGCGCCAGCACCACAGGGGGCTCACTCAACTATGGCTACACCTTC. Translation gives CASTTGGSLNYGYTF.

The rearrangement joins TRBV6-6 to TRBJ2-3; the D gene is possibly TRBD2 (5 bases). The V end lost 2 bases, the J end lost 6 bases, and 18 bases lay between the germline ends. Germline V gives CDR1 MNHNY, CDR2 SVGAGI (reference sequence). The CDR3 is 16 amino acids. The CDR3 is CASSYQAGLARDTQYF. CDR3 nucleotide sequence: TGTGCCAGCAGTTACCAGGCGGGTCTTGCGCGGGATACGCAGTATTTT.

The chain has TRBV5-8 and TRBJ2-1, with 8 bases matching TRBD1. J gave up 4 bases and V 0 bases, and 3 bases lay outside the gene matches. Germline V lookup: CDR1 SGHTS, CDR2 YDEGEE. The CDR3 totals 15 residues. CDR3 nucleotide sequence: TGTGCCAGCAGCTTGGAACAGGGGGGATACAATGAGCAGTTCTTC. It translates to CASSLEQGGYNEQFF.

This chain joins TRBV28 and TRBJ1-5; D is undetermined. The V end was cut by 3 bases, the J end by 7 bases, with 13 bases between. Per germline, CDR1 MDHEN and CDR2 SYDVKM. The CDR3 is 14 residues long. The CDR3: CASSFNGGRQPQHF. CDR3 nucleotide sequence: TGTGCCAGCAGTTTTAACGGAGGAAGACAGCCCCAGCATTTT.

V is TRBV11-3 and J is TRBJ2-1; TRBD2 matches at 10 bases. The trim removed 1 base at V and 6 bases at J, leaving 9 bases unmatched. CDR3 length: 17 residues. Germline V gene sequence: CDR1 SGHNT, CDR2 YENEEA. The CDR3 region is CASSLGERGGRSNEQFF. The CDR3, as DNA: TGTGCCAGCAGCTTAGGAGAGCGGGGGGGCCGAAGCAATGAGCAGTTCTTC. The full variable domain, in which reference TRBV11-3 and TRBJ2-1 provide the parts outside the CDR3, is EAGVVQSPRYKIIEKKQPVAFWCNPISGHNTLYWYLQNLGQGPELLIRYENEEAVDDSQLPKDRFSAERLKGVDSTLKIQPAELGDSAVYLCASSLGERGGRSNEQFFGPGTRLTVL.

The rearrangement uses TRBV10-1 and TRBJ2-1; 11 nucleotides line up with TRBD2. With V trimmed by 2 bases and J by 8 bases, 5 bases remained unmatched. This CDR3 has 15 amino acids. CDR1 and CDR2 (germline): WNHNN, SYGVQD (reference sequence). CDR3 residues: CASSEVIAGGDEQFF. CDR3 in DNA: TGCGCCAGCAGTGAGGTGATAGCGGGAGGGGATGAGCAGTTCTTC.

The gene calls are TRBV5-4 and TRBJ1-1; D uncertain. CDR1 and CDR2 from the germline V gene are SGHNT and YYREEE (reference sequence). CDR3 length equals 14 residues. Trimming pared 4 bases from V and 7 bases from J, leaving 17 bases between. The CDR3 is CASSPTESQDEAFF. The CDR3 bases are TGTGCCAGCAGCCCTACTGAGAGTCAGGATGAAGCTTTCTTT.

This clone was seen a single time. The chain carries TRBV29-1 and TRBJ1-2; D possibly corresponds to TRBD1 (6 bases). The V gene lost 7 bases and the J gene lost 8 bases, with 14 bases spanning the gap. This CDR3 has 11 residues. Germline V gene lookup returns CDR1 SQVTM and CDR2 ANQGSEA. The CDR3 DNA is TGCAGCGCCCACGGACAGTCCGGCTACACCTTC. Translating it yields CSAHGQSGYTF.

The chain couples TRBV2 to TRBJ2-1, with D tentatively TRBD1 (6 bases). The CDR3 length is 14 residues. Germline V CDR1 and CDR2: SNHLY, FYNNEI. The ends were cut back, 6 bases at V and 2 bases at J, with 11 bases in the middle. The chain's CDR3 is CASRVQGTYNEQFF. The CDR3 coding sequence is TGTGCCAGCAGGGTCCAGGGGACCTACAATGAGCAGTTCTTC. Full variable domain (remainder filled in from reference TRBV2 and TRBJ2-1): EPEVTQTPSHQVTQMGQEVILRCVPISNHLYFYWYRQILGQKVEFLVSFYNNEISEKSEIFDDQFSVERPDGSNFTLKIRSTKLEDSAMYFCASRVQGTYNEQFFGPGTRLTVL.

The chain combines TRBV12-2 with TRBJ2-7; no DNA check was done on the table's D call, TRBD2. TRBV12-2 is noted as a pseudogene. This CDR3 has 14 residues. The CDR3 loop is CASRLTSGVYEQYF. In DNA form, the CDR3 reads TGTGCAAGTCGCTTGACTAGCGGGGTCTACGAGCAGTACTTC.

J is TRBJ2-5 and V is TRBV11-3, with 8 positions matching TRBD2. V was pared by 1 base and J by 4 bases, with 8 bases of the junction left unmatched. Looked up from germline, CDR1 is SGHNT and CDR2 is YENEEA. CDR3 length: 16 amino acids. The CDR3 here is CASSLVGSGNRETQYF. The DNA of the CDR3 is TGTGCCAGCAGCTTAGTTGGTAGCGGGAACAGAGAGACCCAGTACTTC.

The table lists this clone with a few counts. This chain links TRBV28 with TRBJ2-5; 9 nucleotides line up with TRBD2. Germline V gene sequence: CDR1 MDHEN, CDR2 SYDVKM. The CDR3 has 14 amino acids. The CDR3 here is CGASGAVNQETQYF. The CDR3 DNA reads TGTGGGGCTAGCGGGGCGGTAAACCAAGAGACCCAGTACTTC.

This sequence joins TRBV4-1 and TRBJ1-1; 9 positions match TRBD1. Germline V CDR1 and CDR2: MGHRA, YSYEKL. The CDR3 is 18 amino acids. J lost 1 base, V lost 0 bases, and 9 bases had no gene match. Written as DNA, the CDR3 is TGCGCCAGCAGCCAAGATGGGACAGGGACTTTGCGGAACACTGAAGCTTTCTTT. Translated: CASSQDGTGTLRNTEAFF.

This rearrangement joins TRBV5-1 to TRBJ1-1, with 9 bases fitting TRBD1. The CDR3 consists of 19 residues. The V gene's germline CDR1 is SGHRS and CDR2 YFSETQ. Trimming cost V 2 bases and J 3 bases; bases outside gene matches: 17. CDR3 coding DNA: TGCGCCAGCAGCTTCGGGACAGGGATAGCACGAGTTAAGGACACTGAAGCTTTCTTT. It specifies CASSFGTGIARVKDTEAFF.

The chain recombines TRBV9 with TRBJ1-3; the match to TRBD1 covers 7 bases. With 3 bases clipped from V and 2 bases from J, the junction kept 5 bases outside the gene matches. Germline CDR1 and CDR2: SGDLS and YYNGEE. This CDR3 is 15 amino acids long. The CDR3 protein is CASSAGQDPGNTIYF. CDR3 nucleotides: TGTGCCAGCAGCGCCGGACAGGATCCTGGAAACACCATATATTTT.

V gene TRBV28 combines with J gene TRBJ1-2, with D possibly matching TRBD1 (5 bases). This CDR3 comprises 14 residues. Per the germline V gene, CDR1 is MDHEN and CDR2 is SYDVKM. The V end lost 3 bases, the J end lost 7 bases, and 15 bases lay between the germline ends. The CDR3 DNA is TGTGCCAGCAGTTTGGGGGGGAGGATGGGTGGCTACACCTTC. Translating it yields CASSLGGRMGGYTF.

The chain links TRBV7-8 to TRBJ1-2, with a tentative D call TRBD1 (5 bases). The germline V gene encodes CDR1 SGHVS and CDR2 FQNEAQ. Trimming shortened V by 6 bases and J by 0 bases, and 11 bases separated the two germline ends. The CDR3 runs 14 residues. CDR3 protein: CASSWTIANYGYTF. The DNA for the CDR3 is TGTGCCAGCAGTTGGACAATAGCTAACTATGGCTACACCTTC.

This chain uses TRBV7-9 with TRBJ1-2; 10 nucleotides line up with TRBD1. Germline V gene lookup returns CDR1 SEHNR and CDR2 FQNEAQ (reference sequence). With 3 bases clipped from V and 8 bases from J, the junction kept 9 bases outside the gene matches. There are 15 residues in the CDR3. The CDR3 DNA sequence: TGTGCCAGCAGCTTCTCTGGACAGGGGGGGAGAGGCTACACCTTC. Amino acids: CASSFSGQGGRGYTF.

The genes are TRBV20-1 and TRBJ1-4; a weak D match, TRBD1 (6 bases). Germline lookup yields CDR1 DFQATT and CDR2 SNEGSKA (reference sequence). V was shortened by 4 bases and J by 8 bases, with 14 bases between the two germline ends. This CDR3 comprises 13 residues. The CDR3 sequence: CSAIEGRGEKLFF. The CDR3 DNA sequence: TGCAGTGCTATTGAGGGCAGGGGCGAAAAACTGTTTTTT.

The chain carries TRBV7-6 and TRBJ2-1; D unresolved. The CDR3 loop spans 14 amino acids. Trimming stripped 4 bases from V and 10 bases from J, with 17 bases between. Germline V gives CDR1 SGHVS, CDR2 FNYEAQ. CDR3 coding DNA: TGTGCCAGCAGCTCAGCAGGTTCACACGGGGAGCAGTTCTTC. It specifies CASSSAGSHGEQFF.

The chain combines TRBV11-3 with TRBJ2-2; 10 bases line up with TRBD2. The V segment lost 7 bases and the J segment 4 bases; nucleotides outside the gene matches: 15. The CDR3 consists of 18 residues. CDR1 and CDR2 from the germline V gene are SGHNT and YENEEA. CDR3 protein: CASTKDRLAGVGTGELFF. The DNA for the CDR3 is TGTGCCAGCACCAAAGATCGTCTAGCGGGAGTGGGCACCGGGGAGCTGTTTTTT.

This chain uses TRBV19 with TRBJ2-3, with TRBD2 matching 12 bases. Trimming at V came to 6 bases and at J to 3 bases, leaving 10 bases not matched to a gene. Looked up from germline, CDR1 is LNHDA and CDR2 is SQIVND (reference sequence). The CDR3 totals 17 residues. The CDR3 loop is CASRAASGGEWTDTQYF. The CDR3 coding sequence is TGTGCCAGTAGGGCCGCTAGCGGGGGGGAGTGGACAGATACGCAGTATTTT.

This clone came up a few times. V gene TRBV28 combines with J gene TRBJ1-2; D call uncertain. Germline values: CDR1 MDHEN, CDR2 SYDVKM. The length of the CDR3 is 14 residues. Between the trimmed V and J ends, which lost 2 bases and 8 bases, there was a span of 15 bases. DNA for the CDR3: TGTGCCAGCAGTTTACGCGACACGGCCTCGGGCTACACCTTC. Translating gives CASSLRDTASGYTF.

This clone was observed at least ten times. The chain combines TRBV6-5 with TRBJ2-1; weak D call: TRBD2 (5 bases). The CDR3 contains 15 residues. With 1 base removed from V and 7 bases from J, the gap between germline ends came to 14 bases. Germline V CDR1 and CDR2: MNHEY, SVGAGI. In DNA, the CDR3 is TGTGCCAGCAGTTACTGGGGAGCCAAAAGGAATGAGCAGTTCTTC. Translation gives CASSYWGAKRNEQFF.

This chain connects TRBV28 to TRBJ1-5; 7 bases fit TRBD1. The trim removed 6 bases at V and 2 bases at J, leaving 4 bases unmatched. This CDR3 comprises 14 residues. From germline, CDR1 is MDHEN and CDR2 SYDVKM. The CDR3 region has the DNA TGTGCCAGCAGCTCCGGGACAGGCAATCAGCCCCAGCATTTT. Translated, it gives CASSSGTGNQPQHF.

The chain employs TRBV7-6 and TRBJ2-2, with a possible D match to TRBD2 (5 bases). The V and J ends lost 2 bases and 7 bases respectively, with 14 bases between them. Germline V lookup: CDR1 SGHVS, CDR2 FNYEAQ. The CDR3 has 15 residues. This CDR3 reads CASSLSAGGVGELFF. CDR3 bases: TGTGCCAGCAGCTTATCGGCAGGAGGTGTCGGGGAGCTGTTTTTT.